Given below is one T cell receptor beta chain in context. Data came from immunoSEQ multiplex PCR; TCRdb stores just in-frame clones and leaves some out. The sample lists 130,000 or so clones, about 86% occurring once. The data belong to a study of blood T cell repertoires in COVID-19. Study summary: Acute and convalescent COVID-19 samples came from the United States, Italy and Spain.

The sequencing sample was made of peripheral blood. The sequence was collected from a woman aged 55-69 years with acute or convalescent COVID-19.

The CDR3 region is CASTPIRGPFSYEQYF. The CDR3 DNA sequence: TGTGCCAGCACCCCCATCAGGGGACCCTTCTCCTACGAGCAGTACTTC. V usage is TRBV28 and J usage is TRBJ2-7, with a weak D call TRBD1 (6 bases). V dropped 7 bases and J dropped 0 bases, with 19 bases sitting between them. The CDR3 is 16 amino acids. Germline lookup yields CDR1 MDHEN and CDR2 SYDVKM. The whole variable domain, remainder taken from reference TRBV28 and TRBJ2-7, is DVKVTQSSRYLVKRTGEKVFLECVQDMDHENMFWYRQDPGLGLRLIYFSYDVKMKEKGDIPEGYSVSREKKERFSLILESASTNQTSMYLCASTPIRGPFSYEQYFGPGTRLTVT.